The rows below give T cell receptor beta chains drawn from one sample of a study of CD8+CD57+ T cells in acquired aplastic anemia. Using its own MiXCR run on the reads, TCRdb lists one record per CDR3 protein. This table has 150,000 to 200,000 distinct CDR3 sequences, over 60% appearing once. Sequencing input: sorted CD4+, CD8+, or CD8+CD57+ T cells (not recorded which) from PBMCs. The receptors come from a human donor with severe aplastic anemia or a healthy control (not recorded which). Both conserved end residues are part of each CDR3. D genes are given only for firm matches. Clone size appears in some rows only: once, few, many, or a class for an expanded clone.

>NA|TRBJ2-7|NA|TRBV5-8
CASSLSEGTGEQYF
TGTGCCAGCAGCTTGTCCGAGGGGACGGGGGAGCAGTACTTC
>NA|TRBJ1-6|NA|TRBV2
CASSSYGYNSPLHF
TGTGCCAGCAGTTCCTATGGATATAATTCACCCCTCCACTTT
>NA|TRBJ1-5|NA|TRBV20-1
CSAYTQGFGYEHF
TGCAGTGCCTATACTCAGGGGTTCGGCTACGAGCATTTT
>once|TRBJ2-2|NA|TRBV10-3
CAISGDGELFF
TGTGCCATCAGTGGAGACGGTGAGCTGTTTTTT
>few|TRBJ2-1|TRBD2|TRBV20-1
CSAREGGTGLLF
TGCAGTGCTAGAGAGGGAGGGACTGGGTTACTCTTC
>NA|TRBJ2-5|NA|TRBV7-2
CASSQGSRETQYF
TGCGCCAGCAGCCAAGGATCCCGGGAGACCCAGTACTTC
>NA|TRBJ1-1|NA|TRBV4-1
CASSLATEAFF
TGCGCCAGCAGCCTCGCCACTGAAGCTTTCTTT
>few|TRBJ2-5|TRBD2|TRBV10-3
CAISTSGGAIGTQYF
TGTGCCATCAGTACTAGCGGGGGCGCGATCGGGACCCAGTACTTC
>NA|TRBJ2-7|TRBD2|TRBV10-2
CASRPGGGAYEQYF
TGCGCCAGCCGTCCTGGGGGGGGAGCCTACGAGCAGTACTTC
>NA|TRBJ2-1|TRBD1|TRBV9
CASSVTGVEQFF
TGTGCCAGCAGCGTAACAGGGGTCGAGCAGTTCTTC
>NA|TRBJ2-7|TRBD2|TRBV11-2
CASSLNGGSSSYEQYF
TGTGCCAGCAGCTTAAATGGCGGGAGTAGCTCCTACGAGCAGTACTTC
>NA|TRBJ1-1|TRBD1|TRBV7-8
CASSAPGGEAFF
TGTGCCAGCAGCGCCCCAGGGGGTGAAGCTTTCTTT
>NA|TRBJ2-3|NA|TRBV10-3
CAISVSDTQYF
TGTGCCATCAGTGTCTCGGATACGCAGTATTTT
>NA|TRBJ2-1|NA|TRBV9
CASSAHDGTLEQFF
TGTGCCAGCAGCGCACACGACGGGACCTTGGAGCAGTTCTTC
>many|TRBJ2-7|TRBD1|TRBV5-4
CASSPSVGTGLYEQYF
TGTGCCAGCAGCCCCTCCGTGGGGACAGGGTTGTACGAGCAGTACTTC
>NA|TRBJ1-1|NA|TRBV29-1
CSVEREDTEAFF
TGCAGCGTTGAAAGAGAGGACACTGAAGCTTTCTTT